This T cell receptor beta chain stems from a study of T cells in Graves' hyperthyroidism and ophthalmopathy. It was RNA transcripts that yielded the amplified TCR beta CDR3 regions. When the TCR CDR3 underwent first-round RT-PCR, the HTBI primer set was used. MiXCR, run by TCRdb on the multiplex PCR reads, gives a single entry per CDR3 protein. The sample lists over 350,000 distinct CDR3 sequences, less than 20% occurring once. The CDR3 is 15 residues long. Germline lookup yields CDR1 MNHEY and CDR2 SMNVEV (reference sequence). Trimming stripped 3 bases from V and 0 bases from J, with 11 bases between. At least ten counts were recorded for this clonotype. A NOSPECS grade of at least 4, a Clinical Activity Score of at least 3 and duration under 3 months were recorded in ophthalmopathy patients. Each diagnosis drew on symptoms, thyroxine, TRAb, thyroid ultrasound and orbital computed tomography findings. PBMCs were sourced from roughly 9.3 ml fresh peripheral blood.

What was sequenced was blood. This clonotype originated in a man aged 18 to 30 with Graves' ophthalmopathy. The rearrangement links TRBV27 to TRBJ1-1; D is uncertain. The CDR3 sequence: CASSLANRLNTEAFF. The CDR3, as DNA: TGTGCCAGCAGTTTGGCTAATAGGCTGAACACTGAAGCTTTCTTT.